This entry features one T cell receptor beta chain sequence. Its specific antigen is unknown. Per-nucleotide qualities are absent, and no much larger clonotype sits a single base away. This sample was included in a study of Ad26.COV2.S vaccination and SARS-CoV-2 variants (dated by TCRdb to about 2021). Turning to the overall study: Donors in the vaccine arm were drawn from COV1001, a multicentre, randomized, double-blind, placebo-controlled phase I-IIa trial testing Ad26.COV2.S in healthy adults. A total of some 30 samples were included in the TCR-sequenced set, comprising about 20 Ad26.COV2.S vaccine recipients, 5 placebo recipients and 8 SARS-CoV-2 convalescent individuals. Dosing of Ad26.COV2.S was intramuscular, at either 5x10^10 or 1x10^11 viral particles, delivered as one shot or as two shots spaced 56 days apart. Participants in the trial were split at random into five groups of five each, receiving low-dose or high-dose Ad26.COV2.S once or twice, or else placebo on both occasions. TCRbeta repertoire sequencing served as the tool for gauging how specific and how broad the SARS-CoV-2-reactive T cell receptors were following Ad26.COV2.S vaccination. Throughout the experiments and outcome assessment, investigators stayed blinded to trial group allocation. The research as a whole found: Vaccine and placebo recipients had comparable non-spike TCR breadth, which fits with the vaccine containing only spike. After vaccination, substantial breadth of spike-specific CD8+ and CD4+ T cell responses was reported. The authors noted that total T cell responses may have been underestimated by the TCR breadth and depth analyses. Spike-specific TCR breadth was higher in Ad26.COV2.S recipients than in placebo recipients (P = 0.0014). The study was not powered to compare responses between vaccine doses or regimens.

The immunoSEQ Assay was used to sequence TCRbeta CDR3 regions. After extraction, genomic DNA underwent amplification by bias-controlled multiplex PCR, followed by high-throughput sequencing. The original methods were these. To quantify the absolute abundance of each unique TCRbeta CDR3 region, sequences were collapsed and filtered. T cell fraction was estimated by normalizing TCRbeta template counts to usable DNA, which was measured by amplifying reference genes present in all nucleated cells. Repertoire TCRs were annotated as SARS-CoV-2-specific when V gene, CDR3 amino acid sequence and J gene were exactly matched to a known reactive TCR set. The reference SARS-CoV-2 TCR set was obtained from MIRA and was filtered for enrichment in COVID-19-positive ImmuneCODE repertoires, whereby public or cross-reactive TCRs were removed. Using the MIRA antigens, annotated TCRs were further analysed by specific ORF or by position within an ORF. Breadth was defined as annotated unique rearrangements over total unique productive rearrangements; depth was the summed frequency of those rearrangements. TCR breadth was compared between groups using two-sided Wilcoxon rank-sum tests. TCRdb took over this immuneACCESS table, retaining in-frame rearrangements with V and J assigned. Such tables are incomplete; in checked studies, under half of the missing clones stem from an unresolved V gene, and the remainder is unexplained. V and J calls plus clone size are reproduced from that table; the DNA served to infer D and trimming. The sample table shows 430,000 or so clones, and 89% are seen once. In total, the top ten clones hold approximately 2.5% of the sample.

The sample's treatment or condition label is to be understood as: roughly 19 received Ad26.COV2.S at low or high dose, single or two shots; 5 received placebo; per-sample allocation not given. Repertoires of vaccine and placebo recipients were sequenced from samples taken on day 63 after the first injection. Between 29 July and 7 August 2020, Cohort 1b enrolled some 25 adults aged 18-55 years at one site in Boston, USA. As a vaccine, Ad26.COV2.S was a replication-incompetent adenovirus type 26 vector that expressed a prefusion-stabilized SARS-CoV-2 spike protein derived from the original Wuhan strain. Sequenced here: peripheral blood, sampled in a trial of Ad26.COV2.S vaccine versus placebo. This clonotype originated in a person aged 18-60 years who received the Ad26.COV2.S COVID-19 vaccine or a placebo.

The DNA sequence follows: TGCGCCAGCAGCCCGCTCGGGACTAGCGGGGGGGCGGAGACCCAGTACTTC. It specifies CASSPLGTSGGAETQYF. The chain is assembled from TRBV5-1 and TRBJ2-5, with TRBD2 identical over 16 junction bases. The CDR3, from cysteine to phenylalanine, totals 17 residues. Only the CDR3 part of the read is kept: 51 bases, read in frame from the first base. Relative to germline, V is missing 4 bases and J is missing 5 bases, with 8 bases of the junction outside any gene match. Per the germline V gene, SGHRS is the CDR1 and YFSETQ is the CDR2.